This T cell receptor (beta chain) was recovered during a study of cytomegalovirus exposure and HLA in healthy donors. Trimming at V came to 3 bases and at J to 9 bases, leaving 8 bases not matched to a gene. Germline V gene data show CDR1 as MGHRA and CDR2 as YSYEKL. The CDR3 covers 14 residues. In the PCR, 60 Vbeta and 13 Jbeta primers were used. Sequenced by immunoSEQ multiplex PCR; TCRdb stores in-frame clones only, minus some. The top ten hold over 3% of the sample, which has over 80,000 clones, 73% seen once. The chain combines TRBV4-1 with TRBJ2-1; 7 bases line up with TRBD1. This TCR derives from a middle-aged man in good health and CMV-seronegative. Sequencing used PBMCs. The CDR3 reads CASSQLGQRLEQFF. The DNA for the CDR3 is TGCGCCAGCAGCCAGCTGGGACAGAGACTTGAGCAGTTCTTC.